Listed here are 29 T cell receptor beta chains from one sample, sequenced in a study of cytomegalovirus exposure and HLA in healthy donors. Amplification used 60 Vbeta primers and 13 Jbeta primers. This table comes from immunoSEQ multiplex PCR, and its TCRdb copy is limited to in-frame clones, with some not included. The repertoire has about 110,000 clones, approximately 70% of them found once; the top ten carry roughly 10%. Sequenced sample: PBMCs. These receptors all come from a man aged 30 to 45 in good health and CMV-seropositive.

This chain joins TRBV9 and TRBJ2-3, with D perhaps matching TRBD2 (5 bases). CDR3 length: 14 residues. CDR1 and CDR2 (germline): SGDLS, YYNGEE. The germline V and J ends were trimmed by 0 bases and 0 bases, with 5 bases remaining between them. CDR3 sequence: CASSVGGSTDTQYF. The CDR3 DNA reads TGTGCCAGCAGCGTAGGAGGGAGCACAGATACGCAGTATTTT. Based on the CDR3 plus reference TRBV9 and TRBJ2-3, the full variable domain is DSGVTQTPKHLITATGQRVTLRCSPRSGDLSVYWYQQSLDQGLQFLIQYYNGEERAKGNILERFSAQQFPDLHSELNLSSLELGDSALYFCASSVGGSTDTQYFGPGTRLTVL.

This rearrangement joins TRBV10-3 to TRBJ1-2; TRBD1 matches 10 bases. This CDR3 spans 14 amino acids. The germline CDR1 and CDR2 sequences are ENHRY and SYGVKD. The V gene end was trimmed by 6 bases and the J gene end by 6 bases; junction bases not matched to a gene: 7. The DNA of the CDR3 is TGTGCCATCAGGGGGGACAGGGGAACGAATGGCTACACCTTC. Encoded protein: CAIRGDRGTNGYTF.

The CDR3, as DNA: TGTGCCAGCAGAGGGACAGGGTATGGCTACACCTTC. As protein: CASRGTGYGYTF. The V gene is TRBV28, the J gene TRBJ1-2, with 9 bases identical to TRBD1. With V trimmed by 6 bases and J by 5 bases, 1 base remained unmatched. The CDR3 runs to 12 residues. CDR1 is MDHEN, CDR2 SYDVKM, per germline.

This chain uses TRBV27 with TRBJ2-2; 10 bases line up with TRBD1. Germline V gene data show CDR1 as MNHEY and CDR2 as SMNVEV (reference sequence). Trimming at V came to 4 bases and at J to 8 bases, leaving 4 bases not matched to a gene. There are 14 residues in the CDR3. In DNA, the CDR3 is TGTGCCAGCAGTTCGGGACAGGGGAATGGGGAGCTGTTTTTT. Residues: CASSSGQGNGELFF.

The CDR3 region has the DNA TGTGCCAGTAGTATTTCTGGCACAGGGTCGTATCAGGGATATGGCTACACCTTC. It is translated as CASSISGTGSYQGYGYTF. The V gene is TRBV19, the J gene TRBJ1-2, with D perhaps TRBD1 (6 bases). V lost 3 bases to trimming and J lost 5 bases, with 25 bases between them. This CDR3 comprises 18 residues. In germline, CDR1 is LNHDA, CDR2 SQIVND (reference sequence).

The chain recombines TRBV5-1 with TRBJ2-5, with 9 bases lining up with TRBD2. Trimming took 4 bases from V and 2 from J; bases not matched to a gene: 6. The CDR3 is 15 amino acids. Germline V gene sequence: CDR1 SGHRS, CDR2 YFSETQ. CDR3 loop: CASSGLSGGQETQYF. The DNA of the CDR3 is TGCGCCAGCAGCGGCTTAAGCGGGGGGCAAGAGACCCAGTACTTC.

J is TRBJ2-3 and V is TRBV5-4, with TRBD2 as a possible D gene (5 bases). CDR3 size: 13 residues. The germline V and J ends were trimmed by 4 bases and 6 bases, with 12 bases remaining between them. The germline CDR1 and CDR2 sequences are SGHNT and YYREEE (reference sequence). The CDR3 bases are TGTGCCAGCAGCGGCCCCGAGGGCGATACGCAGTATTTT. It translates to CASSGPEGDTQYF. Using reference TRBV5-4 and TRBJ2-3 for the parts outside the CDR3, the full variable domain is ETGVTQSPTHLIKTRGQQVTLRCSSQSGHNTVSWYQQALGQGPQFIFQYYREEENGRGNFPPRFSGLQFPNYSSELNVNALELDDSALYLCASSGPEGDTQYFGPGTRLTVL.

J is TRBJ2-2 and V is TRBV5-1; D gene ambiguous. CDR3 length equals 15 residues. Trimming shortened V by 1 base and J by 0 bases, and 7 bases separated the two germline ends. Germline loops: CDR1 SGHRS, CDR2 YFSETQ. The CDR3 protein is CASSLYSSNTGELFF. The CDR3 nucleotides are TGCGCCAGCAGCTTGTACAGCTCGAACACCGGGGAGCTGTTTTTT.

The chain combines TRBV12-5 with TRBJ1-2; TRBD1 might be the D (6 bases). Trimming stripped 0 bases from V and 3 bases from J, with 14 bases between. This CDR3 contains 16 residues. Germline CDR1 LGHNT, CDR2 FRNRAP. CDR3 region: CASGLVQGGLDYGYTF. Here the CDR3 DNA reads TGTGCTAGTGGTTTGGTACAGGGAGGGTTGGACTATGGCTACACCTTC.

V usage is TRBV11-1 and J usage is TRBJ1-4; D uncertain. This CDR3 contains 15 residues. CDR1 is SGHAT and CDR2 is FQDESV in the germline V gene (reference sequence). V lost 1 base and J lost 8, with 14 bases in between. CDR3 protein: CASSLGVNRREKLFF. The CDR3 DNA sequence: TGTGCCAGCAGCTTAGGAGTCAACAGACGGGAAAAACTGTTTTTT.

CDR3 residues: CASSLETRGLAGVNEQFF. The CDR3 bases are TGTGCCAGCAGCTTGGAAACCCGGGGACTAGCGGGGGTAAATGAGCAGTTCTTC. The chain couples TRBV11-2 to TRBJ2-1; TRBD2 matches 14 bases. Per the germline V gene, CDR1 is SGHAT and CDR2 is FQNNGV. V was clipped by 3 bases and J by 7 bases; unmatched bases: 11. This CDR3 spans 18 amino acids.

This rearrangement joins TRBV6-6 to TRBJ1-2; D is undetermined. Between the trimmed V and J ends, which lost 7 bases and 6 bases, there was a span of 18 bases. The CDR3 is 14 residues long. Germline values: CDR1 MNHNY, CDR2 SVGAGI (reference sequence). This chain's CDR3 is CASTLGRRGNGYTF. The CDR3 coding sequence is TGTGCCAGCACCCTGGGGAGGAGAGGGAATGGCTACACCTTC.

The chain combines TRBV2 with TRBJ2-1; TRBD2 aligns across 14 bases. V shed 7 bases, J shed 5 bases, and the junction held 16 bases outside the gene matches. The CDR3 has 19 amino acids. Germline CDR1 is SNHLY and CDR2 is FYNNEI. The CDR3 coding sequence is TGTGCCAGCACTAGACGCATTCGTCCGGGACTAGCGGGAGACAATGAGCAGTTCTTC. Translating gives CASTRRIRPGLAGDNEQFF. The full variable domain, rest sourced from reference TRBV2 and TRBJ2-1, is EPEVTQTPSHQVTQMGQEVILRCVPISNHLYFYWYRQILGQKVEFLVSFYNNEISEKSEIFDDQFSVERPDGSNFTLKIRSTKLEDSAMYFCASTRRIRPGLAGDNEQFFGPGTRLTVL.

The chain joins TRBV6-1 to TRBJ2-2, with a tentative D call TRBD2 (6 bases). Trimming stripped 3 bases from V and 6 bases from J, with 14 bases between. Per the germline V gene, CDR1 is MNHNS and CDR2 is SASEGT. This CDR3 contains 15 residues. The CDR3 DNA follows: TGTGCCAGCAGTGAGCGGGGAATCGTACCCGGGGAGCTGTTTTTT. It codes for CASSERGIVPGELFF.

The chain joins TRBV6-5 to TRBJ1-5; 7 bases align to TRBD1. Germline V gives CDR1 MNHEY, CDR2 SVGAGI. Trimming took 7 bases from V and 5 from J; bases not matched to a gene: 8. The CDR3 runs 14 residues. CDR3 region: CASTHRQGDQPQHF. CDR3 coding DNA: TGTGCCAGCACCCACCGACAGGGAGATCAGCCCCAGCATTTT.

The chain uses TRBV6-5 and TRBJ1-5; D is undetermined. Trimming stripped 1 base from V and 2 bases from J, with 12 bases between. The CDR3 has 16 amino acids. The germline gives CDR1 MNHEY, CDR2 SVGAGI. As DNA, the CDR3 is TGTGCCAGCAGTTACTTATCAGGACTTGGCAATCAGCCCCAGCATTTT. Its protein product is CASSYLSGLGNQPQHF.

This sequence joins TRBV18 and TRBJ2-7; 8 positions match TRBD1. CDR3 length: 16 amino acids. The germline gives CDR1 KGHSH, CDR2 LQKENI. V lost 0 bases to trimming and J lost 6 bases; unmatched junction nucleotides: 10. Written as DNA, the CDR3 is TGTGCCAGCTCACCACCGTCCGGACAGGGTTTCTCCGAGCAGTACTTC. Protein product: CASSPPSGQGFSEQYF.

V is TRBV28 and J is TRBJ1-5; D perhaps matches TRBD1 (5 bases). Looked up from germline, CDR1 is MDHEN and CDR2 is SYDVKM. V was clipped by 1 base and J by 5 bases, with 12 bases between them. This CDR3 has 15 residues. This CDR3 is CASSLYQGWDQPQHF. CDR3 nucleotides: TGTGCCAGCAGTTTATATCAGGGTTGGGATCAGCCCCAGCATTTT.

This chain uses TRBV2 with TRBJ2-7; TRBD1 agrees at 8 bases. The junction had 4 bases not matched to a gene; V was cut back by 6 bases and J by 6 bases. CDR3 length: 12 residues. CDR1 is SNHLY and CDR2 is FYNNEI in the germline V gene. The CDR3 spells CASSTQGGEQYF. The DNA of the CDR3 is TGTGCCAGCAGCACACAGGGGGGCGAGCAGTACTTC. Full variable domain (remainder filled in from reference TRBV2 and TRBJ2-7): EPEVTQTPSHQVTQMGQEVILRCVPISNHLYFYWYRQILGQKVEFLVSFYNNEISEKSEIFDDQFSVERPDGSNFTLKIRSTKLEDSAMYFCASSTQGGEQYFGPGTRLTVT.

V is TRBV5-1 and J is TRBJ2-1, with D possibly TRBD2 on 6 matching bases. The ends were cut back, 4 bases at V and 0 bases at J, with 17 bases in the middle. This CDR3 region has 17 residues. Germline V gene data show CDR1 as SGHRS and CDR2 as YFSETQ. The DNA of the CDR3 is TGCGCCAGCAGCCCGGGCTCGGGGGAAGGCTCCTACAATGAGCAGTTCTTC. Translated, it gives CASSPGSGEGSYNEQFF.

The chain has TRBV19 and TRBJ1-2, with D possibly TRBD1 on 6 matching bases. CDR3 length equals 15 residues. The germline gives CDR1 LNHDA, CDR2 SQIVND (reference sequence). The V end was cut by 0 bases, the J end by 4 bases, with 12 bases between. CDR3 DNA sequence: TGTGCCAGTAGTATAGACCTACAGGGTCCCTATGGCTACACCTTC. It codes for CASSIDLQGPYGYTF.

The V call is TRBV6-5, the J call TRBJ1-3, with D uncertain. CDR3 length: 14 amino acids. The germline gives CDR1 MNHEY, CDR2 SVGAGI. Between the trimmed V and J ends, which lost 5 bases and 8 bases, there was a span of 16 bases. CDR3 in amino acids: CASSGGWEKDTIYF. The CDR3 DNA reads as TGTGCCAGCAGTGGCGGCTGGGAGAAGGACACCATATATTTT.

The V call is TRBV5-1, the J call TRBJ1-4, with TRBD1 matching over 7 bases. The CDR3 spans 14 residues. Germline V gene lookup returns CDR1 SGHRS and CDR2 YFSETQ. The V and J ends lost 0 bases and 8 bases, in that order; junction bases with no gene match: 4. This CDR3 is CASSLVGGGEKLFF. In DNA, the CDR3 is TGCGCCAGCAGCTTGGTAGGGGGCGGGGAAAAACTGTTTTTT.

The chain recombines TRBV25-1 with TRBJ2-5; the D is unclear. There are 14 residues in the CDR3. CDR1 and CDR2 (germline): MGHDK, SYGVNS. The V end was cut by 0 bases, the J end by 7 bases, with 12 bases between. CDR3 bases: TGTGCCAGCAGTGAATATAGTGAGGTGGGGACCCAGTACTTC. Protein sequence: CASSEYSEVGTQYF.

V and J are TRBV7-9 and TRBJ2-1; 14 positions agree with TRBD2. J gave up 9 bases and V 4 bases, and 11 bases lay outside the gene matches. This CDR3 has 17 residues. The germline gives CDR1 SEHNR, CDR2 FQNEAQ (reference sequence). CDR3 nucleotide sequence: TGTGCCAGCAGCTCACCGACCGGGACTAGCGGGAGTGTTGAGCAGTTCTTC. It specifies CASSSPTGTSGSVEQFF.

This clone has a handful of counts. The chain uses TRBV11-3 and TRBJ1-1; D is possibly TRBD1 (6 bases). The germline gives CDR1 SGHNT, CDR2 YENEEA. The CDR3 sequence is 14 residues long. Trimming took off 5 bases at V and 0 bases at J, with 10 bases between the two ends. The CDR3 nucleotides are TGTGCCAGCAGCCAAGGGGGTATGAACACTGAAGCTTTCTTT. Protein product: CASSQGGMNTEAFF. The variable domain in full, completed from reference TRBV11-3 and TRBJ1-1, reads EAGVVQSPRYKIIEKKQPVAFWCNPISGHNTLYWYLQNLGQGPELLIRYENEEAVDDSQLPKDRFSAERLKGVDSTLKIQPAELGDSAVYLCASSQGGMNTEAFFGQGTRLTVV.

This clone has a handful of counts. This rearrangement joins TRBV28 to TRBJ2-7; TRBD2 might be the D (6 bases). Trimming removed 10 bases at V and 2 bases at J, with 15 bases between. CDR1 and CDR2 (germline): MDHEN, SYDVKM. The CDR3 runs 13 residues. CDR3 DNA: TGTGCCACCGAAACCCGGGGGACCTACGAGCAGTACGTC. Translated: CATETRGTYEQYV.

This clone has a handful of counts. This rearrangement joins TRBV4-1 to TRBJ1-4; TRBD1 matches 9 bases. Germline CDR1 is MGHRA and CDR2 is YSYEKL. V trimming: 4 bases; J trimming: 3 bases; junction bases outside the gene matches: 3. This CDR3 has 15 amino acids. CDR3 sequence reads: CASSPQGAANEKLFF. In DNA, the CDR3 is TGCGCCAGCAGCCCACAGGGGGCGGCTAATGAAAAACTGTTTTTT.

The J gene is TRBJ1-2, the V gene TRBV6-5; weak D call: TRBD1 (6 bases). CDR1 is MNHEY, CDR2 SVGAGI, per germline. The CDR3 extends over 14 amino acids. The V and J ends lost 6 bases and 5 bases respectively, with 16 bases between them. CDR3 sequence (DNA): TGTGCCAGCAGGCTATCGACAGGCCCATATGGCTACACCTTC. Protein product: CASRLSTGPYGYTF.